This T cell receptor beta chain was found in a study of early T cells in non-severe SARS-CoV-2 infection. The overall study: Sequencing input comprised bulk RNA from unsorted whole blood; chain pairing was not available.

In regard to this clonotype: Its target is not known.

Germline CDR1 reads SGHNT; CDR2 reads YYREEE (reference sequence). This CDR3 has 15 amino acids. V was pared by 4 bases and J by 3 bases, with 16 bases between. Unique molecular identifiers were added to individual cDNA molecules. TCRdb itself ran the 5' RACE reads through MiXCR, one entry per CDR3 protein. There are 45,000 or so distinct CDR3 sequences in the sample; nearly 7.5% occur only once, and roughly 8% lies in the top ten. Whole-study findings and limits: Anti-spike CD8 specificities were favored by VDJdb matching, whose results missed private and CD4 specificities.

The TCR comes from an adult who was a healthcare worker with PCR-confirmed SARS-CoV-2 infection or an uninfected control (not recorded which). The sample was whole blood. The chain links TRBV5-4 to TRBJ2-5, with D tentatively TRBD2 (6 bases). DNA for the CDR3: TGTGCCAGCAGCCCCACCGGGTTAGCGGAAGAGACCCAGTACTTC. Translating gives CASSPTGLAEETQYF.